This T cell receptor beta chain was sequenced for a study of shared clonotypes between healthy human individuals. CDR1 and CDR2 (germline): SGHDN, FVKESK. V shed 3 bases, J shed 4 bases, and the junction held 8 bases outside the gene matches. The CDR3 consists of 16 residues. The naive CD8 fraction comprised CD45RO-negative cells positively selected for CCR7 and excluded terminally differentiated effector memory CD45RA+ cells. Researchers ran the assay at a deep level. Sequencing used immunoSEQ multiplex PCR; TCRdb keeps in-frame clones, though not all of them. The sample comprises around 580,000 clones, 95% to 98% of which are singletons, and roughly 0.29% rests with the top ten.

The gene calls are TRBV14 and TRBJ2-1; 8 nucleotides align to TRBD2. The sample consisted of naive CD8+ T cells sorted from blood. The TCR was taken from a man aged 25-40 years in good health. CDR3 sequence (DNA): TGTGCCAGCAGCCAGCTAGCGGGTCTGGTTTACAATGAGCAGTTCTTC. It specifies CASSQLAGLVYNEQFF.